This T cell receptor beta chain was identified in a study of blood T cell repertoires in COVID-19. Study in general: Samples came from the United States, Italy and Spain, spanning acute and convalescent COVID-19. Sources were T cells, B-cell-depleted T cells, or PBMCs; the material itself was cDNA or gDNA.

How the authors handled the data: Amplified reference gene primers provided the basis for estimating nucleated cell counts. Assay used: immunoSEQ multiplex PCR; TCRdb lists only in-frame clones, some missing. V and J calls and clone size come straight from that table; D and trimming were deduced from the DNA. Among around 130,000 clones listed, around 81% were seen once. This clonotype was obtained from a man aged 35 to 55 with active or convalescent COVID-19. The sequencing sample was made of peripheral blood.

The CDR3 coding sequence is TGTGCCAGCAGCCAGCCGCCCGGACAGGGGCTGGACGAGCAGTACTTC. This encodes CASSQPPGQGLDEQYF. The rearrangement joins TRBV6-2 or TRBV6-3 to TRBJ2-7, with 9 bases identical to TRBD1. Germline lookup yields CDR1 MNHEY and CDR2 SVGEGT. Trimming cost V 6 bases and J 5 bases; bases outside gene matches: 14. The CDR3 spans 16 residues.